The 28 T cell receptor beta chains below come from one sample, sequenced in a study of T cells after posttransplantation cyclophosphamide. TCRdb's copy holds only in-frame clones and misses some; the assay was immunoSEQ multiplex PCR. Here the sample spans about 28,000 clones, roughly 85% being singletons. Sequenced: PBMCs. Receptors were obtained from a man in his fifties or sixties.

This chain uses TRBV7-9 with TRBJ1-4, with TRBD1 matching 8 bases. The CDR3 sequence is 17 residues long. CDR1 is SEHNR and CDR2 is FQNEAQ in the germline V gene (reference sequence). The J segment lost 7 bases and the V segment lost 4 bases, leaving 14 bases of the junction unmatched. The CDR3 region is CASSSQTGGRLPEKLFF. The CDR3 DNA follows: TGTGCCAGCAGCTCCCAAACAGGGGGAAGGCTACCTGAAAAACTGTTTTTT. Variable domain in full (rest from reference TRBV7-9 and TRBJ1-4): DTGVSQNPRHKITKRGQNVTFRCDPISEHNRLYWYRQTLGQGPEFLTYFQNEAQLEKSRLLSDRFSAERPKGSFSTLEIQRTEQGDSAMYLCASSSQTGGRLPEKLFFGSGTQLSVL.

The chain employs TRBV7-9 and TRBJ1-6; possibly TRBD1 for D (5 bases). The CDR3 loop spans 13 amino acids. The germline CDR1 and CDR2 sequences are SEHNR and FQNEAQ (reference sequence). The V end lost 5 bases, the J end lost 8 bases, and 10 bases lay between the germline ends. The CDR3 loop is CASSPPGDSPLHF. In DNA form, the CDR3 reads TGTGCCAGCAGCCCGCCGGGGGATTCACCCCTCCACTTT.

The rearrangement uses TRBV5-1 and TRBJ2-5; 7 bases align to TRBD1. CDR1 SGHRS and CDR2 YFSETQ come from the germline V gene. With 4 bases clipped from V and 2 bases from J, the junction kept 11 bases outside the gene matches. The CDR3 contains 16 residues. CDR3 residues: CASSPGTDRTQETQYF. The DNA for the CDR3 is TGCGCCAGCAGCCCTGGGACGGACAGGACGCAAGAGACCCAGTACTTC. Variable domain in full (rest from reference TRBV5-1 and TRBJ2-5): KAGVTQTPRYLIKTRGQQVTLSCSPISGHRSVSWYQQTPGQGLQFLFEYFSETQRNKGNFPGRFSGRQFSNSRSEMNVSTLELGDSALYLCASSPGTDRTQETQYFGPGTRLLVL.

This sequence joins TRBV29-1 and TRBJ2-2; weak D call: TRBD2 (6 bases). The CDR3 contains 14 residues. The germline V gene encodes CDR1 SQVTM and CDR2 ANQGSEA. V dropped 6 bases and J dropped 4 bases, with 15 bases sitting between them. CDR3 amino acids: CSVGPGLSTGELFF. The CDR3 DNA reads TGCAGCGTGGGGCCGGGACTTTCCACCGGGGAGCTGTTTTTT.

This CDR3 reads CASSFDTGSNQPQHF. The CDR3 region has the DNA TGCGCCAGCAGCTTCGATACGGGAAGCAATCAGCCCCAGCATTTT. V gene TRBV5-1 combines with J gene TRBJ1-5; unclear D gene. The CDR3 extends over 15 amino acids. The V and J ends lost 2 bases and 1 base respectively, with 10 bases between them. The germline V gene has CDR1 SGHRS and CDR2 YFSETQ.

CDR3 bases: TGCAGCGTTGAAGATTGGGCGGGGTCTGAAAAACTGTTTTTT. It encodes CSVEDWAGSEKLFF. The rearrangement links TRBV29-1 to TRBJ1-4; D is undetermined. V lost 0 bases to trimming and J lost 7 bases, with 12 bases between them. Germline loops: CDR1 SQVTM, CDR2 ANQGSEA. This CDR3 has 14 residues.

A few counts support this clone. V is TRBV6-5 and J is TRBJ1-4, with D possibly matching TRBD1 (6 bases). V was pared by 5 bases and J by 8 bases, with 18 bases between. The CDR3 is made up of 15 amino acids. CDR1 MNHEY and CDR2 SVGAGI come from the germline V gene. The CDR3 spells CASSRKGQGSEKLFF. CDR3 sequence (DNA): TGTGCCAGCAGTCGGAAGGGCCAGGGGAGCGAAAAACTGTTTTTT.

The V call is TRBV5-1, the J call TRBJ1-4, with D possibly being TRBD1 (6 bases). Per germline, CDR1 SGHRS and CDR2 YFSETQ. The germline V and J ends were trimmed by 5 bases and 0 bases, with 17 bases remaining between them. This CDR3 spans 17 amino acids. CDR3 in DNA: TGCGCCAGCAGTAGGGACACCCTTAAAACAACTAATGAAAAACTGTTTTTT. It codes for CASSRDTLKTTNEKLFF.

The V call is TRBV10-1, the J call TRBJ2-2; the D gene is possibly TRBD2 (6 bases). Germline V gene data show CDR1 as WNHNN and CDR2 as SYGVQD (reference sequence). This CDR3 is built from 13 residues. Trimming pared 10 bases from V and 6 bases from J, leaving 15 bases between. The CDR3 coding sequence is TGCGCCACTGGGGGGTTTACCGCCGGGGAGCTGTTTTTT. Its translation: CATGGFTAGELFF.

The gene calls are TRBV9 and TRBJ2-1; 8 bases map to TRBD1. Trimming removed 0 bases from V and 7 bases from J; junction bases left unmatched: 9. The CDR3 extends over 16 amino acids. Germline V gene data show CDR1 as SGDLS and CDR2 as YYNGEE. DNA for the CDR3: TGTGCCAGCAGCGTAGGGGGGCAGGGGGCGTGGAATGAGCAGTTCTTC. This sequence encodes CASSVGGQGAWNEQFF.

Note on this clone: Germline is not matched at one junction end, which may reflect a read error. This chain joins TRBV20-1 and TRBJ1-1, with no clear D. Germline CDR1 and CDR2: DFQATT and SNEGSKA (reference sequence). The CDR3 spans 10 residues. CDR3 in amino acids: CSATEGRQVF. As DNA, the CDR3 is TGCAGTGCTACCGAGGGTCGGCAAGTTTTT.

This chain joins TRBV7-2 and TRBJ2-7, with 10 bases that match TRBD1. In germline, CDR1 is SGHTA, CDR2 FQGNSA. This CDR3 region has 13 residues. V shed 5 bases, J shed 6 bases, and the junction held 4 bases outside the gene matches. The CDR3 coding sequence is TGTGCCAGCAGCCCCCGGGACAGGGGCGAGCAGTACTTC. This translates into CASSPRDRGEQYF. The full variable domain, its missing parts supplied by reference TRBV7-2 and TRBJ2-7, is GAGVSQSPSNKVTEKGKDVELRCDPISGHTALYWYRQSLGQGLEFLIYFQGNSAPDKSGLPSDRFSAERTGGSVSTLTIQRTQQEDSAVYLCASSPRDRGEQYFGPGTRLTVT.

This clone was detected only once. At one end the junction does not follow the germline gene, possibly because of a read error. This chain connects TRBV6-6 to TRBJ2-7; the D gene is possibly TRBD1 (6 bases). The CDR3 has 12 amino acids. Germline V gene data show CDR1 as MNHNY and CDR2 as SVGAGI (reference sequence). The CDR3 spells CASSYSRDNLVF. As DNA, the CDR3 is TGTGCCAGCAGTTACTCTAGGGACAACTTGGTCTTC.

The rearrangement uses TRBV11-2 and TRBJ2-7, with D unresolved. Germline CDR1 reads SGHAT; CDR2 reads FQNNGV. V was pared by 4 bases and J by 5 bases, with 6 bases between. The CDR3 consists of 11 residues. CDR3: CASSSVHEQYF. In nucleotides, the CDR3 is TGTGCCAGCAGCTCAGTCCACGAGCAGTACTTC.

The chain joins TRBV5-4 to TRBJ2-7; 7 nucleotides align to TRBD1. The CDR3 length is 15 residues. Looked up from germline, CDR1 is SGHNT and CDR2 is YYREEE (reference sequence). Losses at the gene ends were 4 bases for V and 4 bases for J; bases not matched to a gene: 11. As DNA, the CDR3 is TGTGCCAGCAGCATGACAGGGACCACGGGGTACGAGCAGTACTTC. This codes for CASSMTGTTGYEQYF.

The chain joins TRBV9 to TRBJ2-7; tentatively, D is TRBD1 (5 bases). CDR1 and CDR2 from the germline V gene are SGDLS and YYNGEE. The CDR3 contains 15 residues. V lost 0 bases to trimming and J lost 3 bases, with 13 bases between them. CDR3 DNA sequence: TGTGCCAGCAGCGTAGGATCGGACACCGACTACGAGCAGTACTTC. Its protein is CASSVGSDTDYEQYF. The complete variable domain, with remaining parts taken from reference TRBV9 and TRBJ2-7, reads DSGVTQTPKHLITATGQRVTLRCSPRSGDLSVYWYQQSLDQGLQFLIQYYNGEERAKGNILERFSAQQFPDLHSELNLSSLELGDSALYFCASSVGSDTDYEQYFGPGTRLTVT.

V usage is TRBV29-1 and J usage is TRBJ1-4, with D unclear. The CDR3 spans 14 residues. V was shortened by 0 bases and J by 7 bases, with 12 bases between the two germline ends. Per germline, CDR1 SQVTM and CDR2 ANQGSEA. CDR3 protein: CSVEESGFSEKLFF. The CDR3, as DNA: TGCAGCGTTGAAGAGTCGGGATTTAGTGAAAAACTGTTTTTT.

The count of this clone is one. The chain joins TRBV30 to TRBJ2-1; 10 bases map to TRBD2. The CDR3 spans 14 residues. Germline V gene data show CDR1 as GTSNPN and CDR2 as SVGIG (reference sequence). The V and J ends lost 0 bases and 7 bases, in that order; junction bases with no gene match: 3. CDR3 protein: CAWSVLAGKNEQFF. The CDR3 DNA sequence: TGTGCCTGGAGTGTACTAGCGGGGAAGAATGAGCAGTTCTTC.

J is TRBJ2-5 and V is TRBV11-1; D may be TRBD2 (5 bases). The CDR3 contains 17 residues. Germline CDR1 reads SGHAT; CDR2 reads FQDESV (reference sequence). Trimming cost V 1 base and J 4 bases, with 19 bases left between them. Here the CDR3 reads CASSLEGRGKVGETQYF. CDR3 nucleotides: TGTGCCAGCAGCTTAGAAGGCCGGGGAAAGGTAGGAGAGACCCAGTACTTC. The variable domain in full, with the rest retrieved from reference TRBV11-1 and TRBJ2-5, is EAEVAQSPRYKITEKSQAVAFWCDPISGHATLYWYRQILGQGPELLVQFQDESVVDDSQLPKDRFSAERLKGVDSTLKIQPAELGDSAMYLCASSLEGRGKVGETQYFGPGTRLLVL.

The chain couples TRBV10-3 to TRBJ2-7; 7 bases are shared with TRBD2. Germline V gene data show CDR1 as ENHRY and CDR2 as SYGVKD. The CDR3 has 17 residues. Germline trimming cut 4 bases from V and 3 bases from J; bases unmatched to any gene: 15. The CDR3 reads CAISGQGGTNLFYEQYF. The DNA for the CDR3 is TGTGCCATCAGTGGCCAGGGCGGGACTAACCTATTCTACGAGCAGTACTTC.

The chain couples TRBV6-5 to TRBJ1-1; D is possibly TRBD1 (5 bases). The CDR3 sequence is 14 residues long. CDR1 MNHEY and CDR2 SVGAGI come from the germline V gene. The germline V and J ends were trimmed by 4 bases and 1 base, with 10 bases remaining between them. Written as DNA, the CDR3 is TGTGCCAGCAGTTCCAGGGCCGGGAACACTGAAGCTTTCTTT. Translated: CASSSRAGNTEAFF.

V and J are TRBV4-1 and TRBJ2-3; maybe TRBD2 (5 bases). Germline assignment: CDR1 MGHRA and CDR2 YSYEKL. CDR3 length equals 17 residues. V lost 3 bases and J 0 bases, leaving 16 bases between the germline ends. Written as DNA, the CDR3 is TGCGCCAGCAGCCAGAGCTCTGGACTTACTAGCACAGATACGCAGTATTTT. It is translated as CASSQSSGLTSTDTQYF.

The genes are TRBV2 and TRBJ1-4, with 11 bases that match TRBD1. Germline V CDR1 and CDR2: SNHLY, FYNNEI. The length of the CDR3 is 17 residues. The V gene end was trimmed by 6 bases and the J gene end by 0 bases; junction bases not matched to a gene: 6. CDR3 sequence: CASRRDRGYATNEKLFF. The CDR3 DNA follows: TGTGCCAGCAGGAGGGACAGGGGGTATGCAACTAATGAAAAACTGTTTTTT.

The chain employs TRBV4-2 and TRBJ2-3; 10 positions agree with TRBD2. Germline V CDR1 and CDR2: LGHNA, YNFKEQ. The CDR3 covers 17 residues. J was trimmed by 5 bases and V by 2 bases; bases with no gene match: 10. CDR3 protein: CASSQWSAGGPGDTQYF. CDR3 sequence (DNA): TGTGCCAGCAGCCAATGGTCAGCGGGGGGGCCCGGAGATACGCAGTATTTT.

The rearrangement joins TRBV6-1 to TRBJ2-5, with D tentatively TRBD1 (6 bases). CDR3 length: 13 amino acids. Trimming stripped 4 bases from V and 1 base from J, with 7 bases between. Germline-derived CDR1 and CDR2 are MNHNS and SASEGT. The CDR3 protein is CASSGTAQETQYF. The CDR3 DNA follows: TGTGCCAGCAGTGGGACAGCCCAAGAGACCCAGTACTTC.

The gene calls are TRBV18 and TRBJ1-1; 9 bases are a match to TRBD1. Germline V gives CDR1 KGHSH, CDR2 LQKENI. Germline trimming cut 3 bases from V and 5 bases from J; bases unmatched to any gene: 4. The CDR3 extends over 14 amino acids. The CDR3 nucleotides are TGTGCCAGCTCACCGGGACAGGGCTGGACTGAAGCTTTCTTT. Its translation is CASSPGQGWTEAFF.

The J gene is TRBJ1-2, the V gene TRBV14, with unresolved D. The CDR3 is 11 residues long. The V end lost 4 bases, the J end lost 4 bases, and 4 bases lay between the germline ends. In germline, CDR1 is SGHDN, CDR2 FVKESK. The CDR3 DNA reads TGTGCCAGCAGCCGGGCCTATGGCTACACCTTC. Protein product: CASSRAYGYTF.

This sequence joins TRBV5-1 and TRBJ1-1; 8 bases map to TRBD1. Germline CDR1 reads SGHRS; CDR2 reads YFSETQ. The CDR3 consists of 12 residues. The V and J ends lost 4 bases and 8 bases, in that order; junction bases with no gene match: 4. The DNA of the CDR3 is TGCGCCAGCAGCGTTCAGGGGGCGGAAGCTTTCTTT. Protein sequence: CASSVQGAEAFF.